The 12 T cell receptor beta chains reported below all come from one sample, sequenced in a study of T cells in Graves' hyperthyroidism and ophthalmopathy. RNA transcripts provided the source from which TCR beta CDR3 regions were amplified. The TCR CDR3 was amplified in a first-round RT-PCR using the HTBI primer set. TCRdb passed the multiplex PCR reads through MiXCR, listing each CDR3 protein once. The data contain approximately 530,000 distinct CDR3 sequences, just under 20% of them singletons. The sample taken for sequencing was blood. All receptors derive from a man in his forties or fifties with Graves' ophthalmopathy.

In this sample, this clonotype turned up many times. The CDR3 DNA sequence: TGTGCCAGCAGCTTGGATAGCCCCTCCTCGAACACTGAAGCTTTCTTT. The encoded protein is CASSLDSPSSNTEAFF. The chain links TRBV5-5 to TRBJ1-1; D is uncertain. The V gene's germline CDR1 is SGHKS and CDR2 YYEKEE (reference sequence). V lost 0 bases and J 1 base, leaving 13 bases between the germline ends. This CDR3 is 16 amino acids long.

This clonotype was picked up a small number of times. The CDR3 bases are TGTGCCAGCAGCTATCAACCGGTGAGCGGGAGTGGCGAGCAGTACTTC. Translating gives CASSYQPVSGSGEQYF. This chain uses TRBV3-1 with TRBJ2-7; 8 bases fit TRBD2. The CDR3 totals 16 residues. The J segment lost 6 bases and the V segment lost 5 bases, leaving 15 bases of the junction unmatched. The V gene's germline CDR1 is LGHDT and CDR2 YNNKEL (reference sequence).

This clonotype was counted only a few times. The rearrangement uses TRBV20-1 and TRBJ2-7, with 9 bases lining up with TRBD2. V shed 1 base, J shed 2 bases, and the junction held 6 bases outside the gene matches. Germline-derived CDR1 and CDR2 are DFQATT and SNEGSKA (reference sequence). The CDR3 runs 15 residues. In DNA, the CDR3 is TGCAGTGCTAGAGTAGCTAGCGGGGTCCCCTACGAGCAGTACTTC. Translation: CSARVASGVPYEQYF.

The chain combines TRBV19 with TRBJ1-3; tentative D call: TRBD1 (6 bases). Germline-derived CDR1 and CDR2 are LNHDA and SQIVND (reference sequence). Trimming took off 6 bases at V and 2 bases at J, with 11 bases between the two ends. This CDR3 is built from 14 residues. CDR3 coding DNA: TGTGCCAGTAGACCACAGGGCGCTGGAAACACCATATATTTT. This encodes CASRPQGAGNTIYF.

CDR3 sequence reads: CSASPGTGSMGNQPQHF. The DNA for the CDR3 is TGCAGTGCTAGCCCCGGGACAGGGAGCATGGGCAATCAGCCCCAGCATTTT. V usage is TRBV20-1 and J usage is TRBJ1-5, with 9 bases lining up with TRBD1. Germline V gene sequence: CDR1 DFQATT, CDR2 SNEGSKA (reference sequence). This CDR3 region has 17 residues. The V segment lost 3 bases and the J segment 2 bases; nucleotides outside the gene matches: 11.

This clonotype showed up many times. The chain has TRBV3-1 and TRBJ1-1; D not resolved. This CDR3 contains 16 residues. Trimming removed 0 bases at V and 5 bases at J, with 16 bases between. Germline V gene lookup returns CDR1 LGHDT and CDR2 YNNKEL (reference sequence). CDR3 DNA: TGTGCCAGCAGCCAAGATTTTGTAGGGAGGCGGACTGAAGCTTTCTTT. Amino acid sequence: CASSQDFVGRRTEAFF.

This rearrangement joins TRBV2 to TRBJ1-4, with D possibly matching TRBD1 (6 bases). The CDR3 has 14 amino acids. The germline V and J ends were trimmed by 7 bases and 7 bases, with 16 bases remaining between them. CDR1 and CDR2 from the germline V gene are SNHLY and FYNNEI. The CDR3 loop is CASMGRGRGEKLFF. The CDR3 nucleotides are TGTGCCAGCATGGGGCGGGGCAGGGGTGAAAAACTGTTTTTT. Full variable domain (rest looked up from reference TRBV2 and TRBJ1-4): EPEVTQTPSHQVTQMGQEVILRCVPISNHLYFYWYRQILGQKVEFLVSFYNNEISEKSEIFDDQFSVERPDGSNFTLKIRSTKLEDSAMYFCASMGRGRGEKLFFGSGTQLSVL.

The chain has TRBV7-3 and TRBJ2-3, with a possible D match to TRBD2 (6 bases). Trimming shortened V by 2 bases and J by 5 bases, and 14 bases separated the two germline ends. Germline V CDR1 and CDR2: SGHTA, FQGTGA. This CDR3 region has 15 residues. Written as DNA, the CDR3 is TGTGCCAGCAGCTTATCTAGCGAGAGACGAGATACGCAGTATTTT. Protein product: CASSLSSERRDTQYF.

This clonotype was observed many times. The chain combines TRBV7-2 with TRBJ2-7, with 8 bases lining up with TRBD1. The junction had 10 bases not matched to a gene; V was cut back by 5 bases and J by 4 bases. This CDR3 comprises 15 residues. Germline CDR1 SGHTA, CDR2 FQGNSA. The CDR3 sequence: CASSPEGTGRYEQYF. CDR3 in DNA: TGTGCCAGCAGCCCAGAGGGGACAGGCCGATACGAGCAGTACTTC.

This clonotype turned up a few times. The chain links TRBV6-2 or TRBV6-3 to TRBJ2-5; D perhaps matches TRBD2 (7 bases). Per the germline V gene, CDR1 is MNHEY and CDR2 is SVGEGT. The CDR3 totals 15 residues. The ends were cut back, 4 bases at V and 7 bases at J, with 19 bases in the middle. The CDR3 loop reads CASSSGLGGKGTQYF. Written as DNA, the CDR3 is TGTGCCAGCAGTTCCGGACTAGGGGGGAAGGGGACCCAGTACTTC.

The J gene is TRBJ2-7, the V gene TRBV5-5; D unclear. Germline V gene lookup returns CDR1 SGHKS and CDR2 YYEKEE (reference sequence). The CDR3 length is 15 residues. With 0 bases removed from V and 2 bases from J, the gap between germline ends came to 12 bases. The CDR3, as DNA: TGTGCCAGCAGCTTGGAACAGATACTACCCTACGAGCAGTACTTC. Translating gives CASSLEQILPYEQYF.

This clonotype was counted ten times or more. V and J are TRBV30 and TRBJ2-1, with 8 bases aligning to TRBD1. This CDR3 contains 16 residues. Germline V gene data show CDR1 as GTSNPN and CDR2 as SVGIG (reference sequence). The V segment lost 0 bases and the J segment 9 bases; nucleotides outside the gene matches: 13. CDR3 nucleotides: TGTGCCTGGAGTGTCGGACAGGGCTGGGACACTACTGAGCAGTTCTTC. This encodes CAWSVGQGWDTTEQFF. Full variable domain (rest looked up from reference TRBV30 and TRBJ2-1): SQTIHQWPATLVQPVGSPLSLECTVEGTSNPNLYWYRQAAGRGLQLLFYSVGIGQISSEVPQNLSASRPQDRQFILSSKKLLLSDSGFYLCAWSVGQGWDTTEQFFGPGTRLTVL.